What follows are 31 T cell receptor beta chains derived from one specimen sequenced in a study of T-cell memory formation after mild COVID-19 (dated by TCRdb to the early 2020s). The library was obtained by 5' RACE. Instrument on record: Illumina NovaSeq 6000. TCRdb applied fastp at Q25 and MiXCR to the public reads, then kept only in-frame beta chains. Rows with a matching CDR3 protein are joined into one entry that keeps the most common DNA and genes. Here the sample has 200,000 to 300,000 distinct CDR3 sequences; approximately 9% occur a single time. Roughly a fifth of the sample goes to the ten largest clones. The sequenced sample consisted of PBMCs or a T cell subset sorted from them (not recorded which). These receptor sequences come from a man between 18 and 35 years old who had mild COVID-19 (a few samples of this study predate the infection). The sample titles of this study are shuffled in the database, so cell type and time point are left out; the donor was told from shared clones.

This clonotype was found many times. The chain has TRBV4-2 and TRBJ1-2, with D perhaps matching TRBD1 (6 bases). The CDR3 sequence is 15 residues long. Trimming shortened V by 0 bases and J by 7 bases, and 15 bases separated the two germline ends. The germline CDR1 and CDR2 sequences are LGHNA and YNFKEQ. The CDR3 DNA reads as TGTGCCAGCAGCCAAGATTGGTCGGGGGCAGTTGGCTACACCTTC. This sequence encodes CASSQDWSGAVGYTF.

This clonotype has only a few counts. This rearrangement joins TRBV27 to TRBJ2-7; the D is unclear. V was cut by 6 bases and J by 4 bases, with 7 bases left in between. CDR1 and CDR2 from the germline V gene are MNHEY and SMNVEV (reference sequence). The CDR3 extends over 11 amino acids. Here the CDR3 DNA reads TGTGCCAGCAGAAACTCTTACGAGCAGTACGTC. Its translation is CASRNSYEQYV.

This clonotype was seen only a few times. The genes are TRBV4-2 and TRBJ2-6; D remains unclear. Germline V gives CDR1 LGHNA, CDR2 YNFKEQ. V lost 4 bases and J 2 bases, leaving 6 bases between the germline ends. This CDR3 has 14 residues. CDR3 amino acids: CASSPRAGANVLTF. The CDR3 DNA follows: TGTGCCAGCAGCCCCCGGGCTGGGGCCAACGTCCTGACTTTC.

This clonotype was detected only a few times. The chain is built from TRBV29-1 and TRBJ1-4, with D perhaps matching TRBD1 (6 bases). V gave up 3 bases and J gave up 8 bases, with 10 bases separating them. Germline CDR1 reads SQVTM; CDR2 reads ANQGSEA. The CDR3 is 12 residues long. The CDR3 here is CSVEGRGEKLFF. The CDR3 DNA reads TGCAGCGTTGAGGGAAGGGGGGAAAAACTGTTTTTT.

This clonotype was counted between two and nine times. The chain combines TRBV27 with TRBJ1-1, with 7 positions matching TRBD1. The germline V gene has CDR1 MNHEY and CDR2 SMNVEV (reference sequence). CDR3 length: 15 amino acids. The junction had 9 bases not matched to a gene; V was cut back by 4 bases and J by 4 bases. The CDR3 is CASSSPTGYSTEAFF. In DNA, the CDR3 is TGTGCCAGCAGTTCCCCGACAGGGTATTCCACTGAAGCTTTCTTT.

This clonotype showed up many times. The chain joins TRBV20-1 to TRBJ2-5, with D perhaps matching TRBD1 (5 bases). Trimming stripped 0 bases from V and 1 base from J, with 9 bases between. Per germline, CDR1 DFQATT and CDR2 SNEGSKA (reference sequence). The CDR3 contains 14 residues. CDR3 sequence: CSARDRQRQETQYF. The CDR3 bases are TGCAGTGCTAGAGATAGACAGCGCCAAGAGACCCAGTACTTC.

This chain connects TRBV12-3 or TRBV12-4 to TRBJ2-1; unclear D gene. CDR3 length: 11 amino acids. Trimming cost V 5 bases and J 5 bases, with 4 bases left between them. DNA for the CDR3: TGTGCCAGCAGTAAAGACAATGAGCAGTTCTTC. Translated: CASSKDNEQFF.

V is TRBV20-1 and J is TRBJ2-7; 7 bases agree with TRBD1. CDR1 and CDR2 from the germline V gene are DFQATT and SNEGSKA (reference sequence). J was trimmed by 7 bases and V by 4 bases; bases with no gene match: 10. CDR3 length equals 13 residues. The CDR3 sequence is CSATPGQLGEQYF. CDR3 nucleotides: TGCAGTGCTACCCCGGGACAGCTGGGGGAGCAGTACTTC.

This clonotype was counted ten times or more. The V and J genes are TRBV6-5 and TRBJ1-4; D not resolved. This CDR3 has 16 amino acids. V gave up 0 bases and J gave up 0 bases, with 8 bases separating them. The germline gives CDR1 MNHEY, CDR2 SVGAGI. The CDR3 region is CASSYSFGATNEKLFF. As DNA, the CDR3 is TGTGCCAGCAGTTACTCCTTTGGGGCAACTAATGAAAAACTGTTTTTT.

This sequence joins TRBV15 and TRBJ2-1; 10 bases line up with TRBD1. Trimming cost V 6 bases and J 7 bases; bases outside gene matches: 6. This CDR3 comprises 14 residues. From germline, CDR1 is LNHNV and CDR2 YYDKDF (reference sequence). The CDR3 reads CATRAGQGWNEQFF. In nucleotides, the CDR3 is TGTGCCACCAGGGCGGGACAGGGGTGGAATGAGCAGTTCTTC.

The genes are TRBV27 and TRBJ1-5; D perhaps matches TRBD1 (5 bases). CDR3 length: 13 residues. Germline CDR1 reads MNHEY; CDR2 reads SMNVEV (reference sequence). The V and J ends lost 4 bases and 4 bases respectively, with 8 bases between them. Here the CDR3 reads CASSSRVNQPQHF. DNA of the CDR3: TGTGCCAGCAGTTCCAGGGTTAATCAGCCCCAGCATTTT.

The genes are TRBV7-2 and TRBJ2-7; 12 nucleotides line up with TRBD1. The germline V gene encodes CDR1 SGHTA and CDR2 FQGNSA. J gave up 2 bases and V 6 bases, and 2 bases lay outside the gene matches. The length of the CDR3 is 14 residues. CDR3 nucleotides: TGTGCCAGCAGGGGACAGGGGGCACCCTACGAGCAGTACTTC. It specifies CASRGQGAPYEQYF. Supplemented by reference TRBV7-2 and TRBJ2-7, the full variable domain reads GAGVSQSPSNKVTEKGKDVELRCDPISGHTALYWYRQSLGQGLEFLIYFQGNSAPDKSGLPSDRFSAERTGGSVSTLTIQRTQQEDSAVYLCASRGQGAPYEQYFGPGTRLTVT.

This clonotype was recorded only once. Likely a read error: the CDR3 ends without its conserved phenylalanine or tryptophan. It is unclear where the CDR3 begins or ends on the DNA, so no DNA is shown, and the CDR3 is as TCRdb lists it. CDR3 residues: CASSLEGGER. V usage is TRBV7-2 and J usage is TRBJ1-4; the table calls TRBD1, which could not be checked here. The CDR3 is made up of 10 amino acids, end residues included. Germline values: CDR1 SGHTA, CDR2 FQGNSA.

V is TRBV2 and J is TRBJ2-5; D is uncertain. Trimming pared 9 bases from V and 7 bases from J, leaving 12 bases between. The germline CDR1 and CDR2 sequences are SNHLY and FYNNEI. The CDR3 extends over 11 amino acids. DNA for the CDR3: TGTGCCAGTACAACCTCTCTGACCCAGTACTTC. It translates to CASTTSLTQYF.

This rearrangement joins TRBV18 to TRBJ2-1; TRBD1 matches at 8 bases. The V and J ends lost 0 bases and 10 bases, in that order; junction bases with no gene match: 5. The germline V gene has CDR1 KGHSH and CDR2 LQKENI. This CDR3 spans 14 amino acids. The CDR3, as DNA: TGTGCCAGCTCACCACCGGACAGGGCTCGGGAGCAGTTCTTC. Its translation: CASSPPDRAREQFF. The full variable domain, completed using reference TRBV18 and TRBJ2-1, is NAGVMQNPRHLVRRRGQEARLRCSPMKGHSHVYWYRQLPEEGLKFMVYLQKENIIDESGMPKERFSAEFPKEGPSILRIQQVVRGDSAAYFCASSPPDRAREQFFGPGTRLTVL.

V and J are TRBV7-2 and TRBJ2-5; D gene uncertain. V was shortened by 4 bases and J by 4 bases, with 10 bases between the two germline ends. This CDR3 comprises 13 residues. Germline CDR1 SGHTA, CDR2 FQGNSA. CDR3 sequence (DNA): TGTGCCAGCAGCTCGCCGGCCCGAGAGACCCAGTACTTC. It encodes CASSSPARETQYF.

This rearrangement joins TRBV6-5 to TRBJ2-2; 8 positions match TRBD1. The germline CDR1 and CDR2 sequences are MNHEY and SVGAGI. The length of the CDR3 is 15 residues. The J segment lost 7 bases and the V segment lost 7 bases, leaving 11 bases of the junction unmatched. This chain's CDR3 is CASTRTGSSNGELFF. CDR3 sequence (DNA): TGTGCCAGCACCCGGACAGGGTCCTCAAACGGGGAGCTGTTTTTT.

This clonotype was seen only a few times. The chain employs TRBV20-1 and TRBJ1-1; 8 bases align to TRBD1. Germline V gene data show CDR1 as DFQATT and CDR2 as SNEGSKA (reference sequence). This CDR3 has 13 amino acids. The J segment lost 4 bases and the V segment lost 2 bases, leaving 3 bases of the junction unmatched. The chain's CDR3 is CSARSDRVTEAFF. In DNA, the CDR3 is TGCAGTGCTAGATCGGACAGGGTCACTGAAGCTTTCTTT.

The chain carries TRBV20-1 and TRBJ1-6, with 7 nucleotides matching TRBD1. Germline CDR1 DFQATT, CDR2 SNEGSKA (reference sequence). V lost 4 bases to trimming and J lost 7 bases; unmatched junction nucleotides: 7. The CDR3 has 14 residues. In DNA form, the CDR3 reads TGCAGTGCTACTAGACAGGGAGGCAATTCACCCCTCCACTTT. Translating gives CSATRQGGNSPLHF.

Only one count was recorded for this clonotype. Given a much more abundant clone one base away, this may be a read error. The V and J genes are TRBV12-3 or TRBV12-4 and TRBJ1-1; perhaps TRBD1 as D (5 bases). This CDR3 contains 13 residues. The DNA for the CDR3 is TGTGCCAGCCCAGGGCCTATGAACACTGAAGCTTTATTT. It yields the protein CASPGPMNTEALF.

This clonotype was counted only a few times. The chain joins TRBV7-9 to TRBJ2-7; weak D call: TRBD1 (6 bases). Germline V CDR1 and CDR2: SEHNR, FQNEAQ (reference sequence). The V and J ends lost 5 bases and 5 bases respectively, with 19 bases between them. The CDR3 length is 15 residues. CDR3 amino acids: CASSELNRELHEQYF. CDR3 coding DNA: TGTGCCAGCAGCGAATTAAACAGGGAACTCCACGAGCAGTACTTC.

This clonotype showed up many times. The rearrangement links TRBV5-1 to TRBJ2-7; D perhaps matches TRBD1 (6 bases). Deletions cut 0 bases from V and 5 bases from J, with 15 bases between. Germline CDR1 reads SGHRS; CDR2 reads YFSETQ. The CDR3 contains 15 residues. CDR3 nucleotide sequence: TGCGCCAGCAGCTTGGATCAAAGGGGGATAGACGAGCAGTACTTC. Its protein is CASSLDQRGIDEQYF.

The chain joins TRBV12-3 or TRBV12-4 to TRBJ1-1; D remains ambiguous. This CDR3 comprises 12 residues. With 0 bases removed from V and 6 bases from J, the gap between germline ends came to 5 bases. CDR3 in amino acids: CASSLAKSEAFF. CDR3 nucleotide sequence: TGTGCCAGCAGTTTAGCGAAATCTGAAGCTTTCTTT.

The chain employs TRBV18 and TRBJ1-4; 9 nucleotides match TRBD1. This CDR3 region has 20 residues. Per germline, CDR1 KGHSH and CDR2 LQKENI. V dropped 2 bases and J dropped 1; count of bases not matched to a gene: 14. The CDR3 coding sequence is TGTGCCAGCTCACCATTCTCGTTTGACAGGGGGGAAGGAACTAATGAAAAACTGTTTTTT. Amino acid sequence: CASSPFSFDRGEGTNEKLFF.

This clonotype was observed a handful of times. The chain combines TRBV7-6 with TRBJ2-5, with 9 bases fitting TRBD2. Germline V gene sequence: CDR1 SGHVS, CDR2 FNYEAQ. V shed 1 base and J 5 bases; nucleotides not matched to a gene: 5. The CDR3 length is 15 residues. DNA for the CDR3: TGTGCCAGCAGCTTAGAAGCGGGGGGCGGGGAGACCCAGTACTTC. Translating gives CASSLEAGGGETQYF.

The rearrangement links TRBV3-1 to TRBJ2-1; D is ambiguous. Germline CDR1 LGHDT, CDR2 YNNKEL (reference sequence). This CDR3 has 13 residues. V lost 4 bases to trimming and J lost 5 bases, with 9 bases between them. The CDR3 sequence is CASSRLANNEQFF. The CDR3 coding sequence is TGTGCCAGCAGCCGCTTAGCCAACAATGAGCAGTTCTTC.

This clonotype came up a few times. This sequence joins TRBV10-3 and TRBJ2-7, with D possibly called TRBD1 or TRBD2 (5 bases each). Trimming removed 4 bases from V and 0 bases from J, with 16 bases in between. Germline CDR1 and CDR2: ENHRY and SYGVKD. The CDR3 is made up of 16 amino acids. CDR3 amino acids: CAISARETASSYEQYV. The CDR3 bases are TGTGCCATCAGTGCAAGGGAGACAGCGAGCTCCTACGAGCAGTACGTC.

The chain has TRBV18 and TRBJ2-3, with unresolved D. This CDR3 comprises 14 residues. V lost 2 bases to trimming and J lost 2 bases, with 8 bases between them. Per germline, CDR1 KGHSH and CDR2 LQKENI. CDR3: CASSPGGYTDTQYF. The CDR3 DNA reads TGTGCCAGCTCACCAGGTGGCTACACAGATACGCAGTATTTT.

This clonotype was recorded a few times. This chain links TRBV6-5 with TRBJ1-2; D call uncertain. The CDR3 contains 15 residues. V was clipped by 6 bases and J by 4 bases, with 18 bases between them. Looked up from germline, CDR1 is MNHEY and CDR2 is SVGAGI. CDR3 residues: CASSPGFGYGYGYTF. The DNA of the CDR3 is TGTGCCAGCAGCCCGGGGTTCGGGTATGGCTATGGCTACACCTTC.

This clonotype appeared many times. This chain links TRBV20-1 with TRBJ2-5; 10 positions agree with TRBD2. The length of the CDR3 is 14 residues. From germline, CDR1 is DFQATT and CDR2 SNEGSKA (reference sequence). J was trimmed by 4 bases and V by 6 bases; bases with no gene match: 8. The CDR3 region is CSAAIAGGLETQYF. DNA for the CDR3: TGCAGTGCCGCCATAGCGGGGGGTTTAGAGACCCAGTACTTC.

A word on this clonotype: With a much larger clone just one base away, this may be a read error. The CDR3 protein is CASSFASTGEKFF. DNA for the CDR3: TGTGCCAGCAGTTTCGCCTCAACGGGTGAGAAGTTCTTC. This chain links TRBV12-3 or TRBV12-4 with TRBJ2-1; D ambiguous. The CDR3 sequence is 13 residues long.